The 22 T cell receptor beta chains in this list originate from one sample, sequenced in a study of blood T cell repertoires in COVID-19. Assay used: immunoSEQ multiplex PCR; TCRdb lists only in-frame clones, some missing. The profile covers approximately 200,000 clones, with roughly 84% appearing a single time and over 0.95% taken by the ten largest. The sequenced material came from peripheral blood. These receptors all stem from a man between 35 and 55 years old with acute or convalescent COVID-19.

The chain has TRBV19 and TRBJ1-5, with 7 nucleotides matching TRBD1. The CDR3 extends over 17 amino acids. Trimming at V came to 4 bases and at J to 0 bases, leaving 9 bases not matched to a gene. Germline V gene lookup returns CDR1 LNHDA and CDR2 SQIVND (reference sequence). CDR3 amino acids: CASSTPKQGYSNQPQHF. Here the CDR3 DNA reads TGTGCCAGTAGTACCCCCAAACAGGGGTATAGCAATCAGCCCCAGCATTTT.

The chain is built from TRBV7-9 and TRBJ2-1; 12 bases are shared with TRBD2. Germline CDR1 reads SEHNR; CDR2 reads FQNEAQ (reference sequence). V was pared by 5 bases and J by 0 bases, with 5 bases of the junction left unmatched. This CDR3 region has 17 residues. The CDR3 coding sequence is TGTGCCAGCAGCCACCGGACTAGCGGGGCCTCCTACAATGAGCAGTTCTTC. Encoded protein: CASSHRTSGASYNEQFF.

V usage is TRBV7-2 and J usage is TRBJ2-1; possible D gene TRBD2, 6 bases. This CDR3 has 14 residues. V was cut by 7 bases and J by 11 bases, with 21 bases left in between. Germline-derived CDR1 and CDR2 are SGHTA and FQGNSA. The CDR3 protein is CASKLSGTAGKQFF. The CDR3 region has the DNA TGTGCCAGCAAGCTTAGTGGCACGGCGGGGAAGCAGTTCTTC.

CDR3 loop: CATAVERSNQPQHF. Here the CDR3 DNA reads TGTGCCACCGCAGTGGAGAGAAGCAATCAGCCCCAGCATTTT. The chain uses TRBV6-5 and TRBJ1-5; D not resolved. Trimming took 10 bases from V and 1 from J, leaving 14 bases between them. The CDR3 contains 14 residues. From germline, CDR1 is MNHEY and CDR2 SVGAGI.

The gene calls are TRBV7-8 and TRBJ2-7; no clear D gene. Looked up from germline, CDR1 is SGHVS and CDR2 is FQNEAQ. Trimming removed 6 bases at V and 3 bases at J, with 12 bases between. The CDR3 loop spans 13 amino acids. CDR3 DNA sequence: TGTGCCAGCAGACTTCGATTTTACTACGAGCAGTACTTC. Amino acids: CASRLRFYYEQYF. Filled out from reference TRBV7-8 and TRBJ2-7, the complete variable domain reads GAGVSQSPRYKVAKRGQDVALRCDPISGHVSLFWYQQALGQGPEFLTYFQNEAQLDKSGLPSDRFFAERPEGSVSTLKIQRTQQEDSAVYLCASRLRFYYEQYFGPGTRLTVT.

This clone was picked up a small number of times. V gene TRBV19 combines with J gene TRBJ1-1; D is unresolved. Germline V CDR1 and CDR2: LNHDA, SQIVND (reference sequence). V shed 7 bases and J shed 1 base, with 16 bases lying between them. This CDR3 is 15 amino acids long. CDR3 loop: CASIARSRANTEAFF. CDR3 DNA: TGTGCCAGTATAGCGCGGAGCAGAGCGAACACTGAAGCTTTCTTT.

This chain links TRBV20-1 with TRBJ1-1; 8 nucleotides line up with TRBD1. The V segment lost 3 bases and the J segment 5 bases; nucleotides outside the gene matches: 11. This CDR3 is 15 amino acids long. Germline V lookup: CDR1 DFQATT, CDR2 SNEGSKA (reference sequence). This CDR3 reads CSASPESRGRTEAFF. DNA of the CDR3: TGCAGTGCTAGTCCCGAAAGCAGGGGGCGAACTGAAGCTTTCTTT.

CDR3 region: CATRGQVVPGNTIYF. In DNA form, the CDR3 reads TGTGCCACGCGAGGGCAGGTAGTGCCTGGAAACACCATATATTTT. The chain combines TRBV19 with TRBJ1-3; D unresolved. The CDR3 is 15 residues long. V shed 10 bases and J shed 2 bases, with 18 bases lying between them. Germline CDR1 and CDR2: LNHDA and SQIVND (reference sequence). Combining the CDR3 with reference TRBV19 and TRBJ1-3 gives the whole variable domain DGGITQSPKYLFRKEGQNVTLSCEQNLNHDAMYWYRQDPGQGLRLIYYSQIVNDFQKGDIAEGYSVSREKKESFPLTVTSAQKNPTAFYLCATRGQVVPGNTIYFGEGSWLTVV.

This rearrangement joins TRBV19 to TRBJ1-5; D call uncertain. This CDR3 is 16 amino acids long. In germline, CDR1 is LNHDA, CDR2 SQIVND (reference sequence). V lost 0 bases to trimming and J lost 1 base, with 10 bases between them. The chain's CDR3 is CASSIDWGVSNQPQHF. CDR3 in DNA: TGTGCCAGTAGTATAGATTGGGGAGTAAGCAATCAGCCCCAGCATTTT.

The rearrangement joins TRBV7-2 to TRBJ2-3, with D perhaps matching TRBD2 (6 bases). Trimming took off 2 bases at V and 0 bases at J, with 9 bases between the two ends. The CDR3 contains 15 residues. The germline V gene encodes CDR1 SGHTA and CDR2 FQGNSA. CDR3 bases: TGTGCCAGCAGCTTAATAGCGGCTAGCACAGATACGCAGTATTTT. It codes for CASSLIAASTDTQYF. The complete variable domain, with remaining parts taken from reference TRBV7-2 and TRBJ2-3, reads GAGVSQSPSNKVTEKGKDVELRCDPISGHTALYWYRQSLGQGLEFLIYFQGNSAPDKSGLPSDRFSAERTGGSVSTLTIQRTQQEDSAVYLCASSLIAASTDTQYFGPGTRLTVL.

The CDR3 nucleotides read TGTGCCAGCAGGACCGGGACAGGGTCGAATGAGCAGTTCTTC. As protein: CASRTGTGSNEQFF. The chain employs TRBV6-5 and TRBJ2-1; 9 nucleotides match TRBD1. The J segment lost 7 bases and the V segment lost 6 bases, leaving 7 bases of the junction unmatched. Germline values: CDR1 MNHEY, CDR2 SVGAGI. The CDR3 runs 14 residues.

The rearrangement uses TRBV7-2 and TRBJ2-1; possibly TRBD2 for D (6 bases). Germline V gene data show CDR1 as SGHTA and CDR2 as FQGNSA. Trimming removed 3 bases from V and 0 bases from J, with 18 bases in between. This CDR3 is 18 amino acids long. CDR3 DNA sequence: TGTGCCAGCAGCTTCATCATCTCGGCGGGGACCTCCTACAATGAGCAGTTCTTC. It translates to CASSFIISAGTSYNEQFF.

This sequence joins TRBV19 and TRBJ1-6, with D possibly TRBD1 on 5 matching bases. V dropped 4 bases and J dropped 0 bases, with 13 bases sitting between them. The CDR3 runs 17 residues. In germline, CDR1 is LNHDA, CDR2 SQIVND (reference sequence). The CDR3 loop reads CASSTPTEFSYNSPLHF. CDR3 nucleotide sequence: TGTGCCAGTAGTACTCCGACAGAGTTCTCCTATAATTCACCCCTCCACTTT.

The chain couples TRBV7-9 to TRBJ1-4; no firm D call. V lost 0 bases and J 5 bases, leaving 4 bases between the germline ends. CDR1 is SEHNR, CDR2 FQNEAQ, per germline (reference sequence). The CDR3 is made up of 13 amino acids. CDR3 loop: CASSLALNEKLFF. Written as DNA, the CDR3 is TGTGCCAGCAGCTTAGCACTGAATGAAAAACTGTTTTTT.

The rearrangement uses TRBV5-6 and TRBJ2-6; a possible D gene is TRBD1 (6 bases). From germline, CDR1 is SGHDT and CDR2 YYEEEE. This CDR3 has 17 residues. V lost 0 bases, J lost 0 bases, and 10 bases lay in between. CDR3 coding DNA: TGTGCCAGCAGCTTGGAACAGGGCATCTCTGGGGCCAACGTCCTGACTTTC. Protein: CASSLEQGISGANVLTF.

The genes are TRBV5-1 and TRBJ2-3; 11 bases are a match to TRBD2. The CDR3 is made up of 16 amino acids. CDR1 and CDR2 from the germline V gene are SGHRS and YFSETQ. V was clipped by 4 bases and J by 1 base; unmatched bases: 5. The CDR3: CASSAGGLAGTDTQYF. CDR3 nucleotides: TGCGCCAGCAGCGCGGGGGGACTAGCGGGCACAGATACGCAGTATTTT.

The rearrangement uses TRBV9 and TRBJ2-3; D possibly corresponds to TRBD2 (7 bases). This CDR3 has 17 residues. The V end was cut by 4 bases, the J end by 1 base, with 19 bases between. Germline V gives CDR1 SGDLS, CDR2 YYNGEE. DNA of the CDR3: TGTGCCAGCAGCATGACTAGCTTGGGGGCCGGCACAGATACGCAGTATTTT. Protein product: CASSMTSLGAGTDTQYF.

The J gene is TRBJ1-3, the V gene TRBV5-4; D gene ambiguous. The CDR3 totals 19 residues. The germline gives CDR1 SGHNT, CDR2 YYREEE (reference sequence). With 4 bases removed from V and 0 bases from J, the gap between germline ends came to 23 bases. Written as DNA, the CDR3 is TGTGCCAGCAGCCGCGAAATCAACCCTAAACCGTCCTCTGGAAACACCATATATTTT. This encodes CASSREINPKPSSGNTIYF. The complete variable domain, with remaining parts taken from reference TRBV5-4 and TRBJ1-3, reads ETGVTQSPTHLIKTRGQQVTLRCSSQSGHNTVSWYQQALGQGPQFIFQYYREEENGRGNFPPRFSGLQFPNYSSELNVNALELDDSALYLCASSREINPKPSSGNTIYFGEGSWLTVV.

This chain links TRBV7-2 with TRBJ2-2, with 8 nucleotides matching TRBD2. The V gene end was trimmed by 0 bases and the J gene end by 2 bases; junction bases not matched to a gene: 8. Germline CDR1 SGHTA, CDR2 FQGNSA. The CDR3 extends over 18 amino acids. The CDR3 here is CASSLAPLTSANTGELFF. CDR3 nucleotide sequence: TGTGCCAGCAGCTTAGCTCCTCTGACTAGCGCAAACACCGGGGAGCTGTTTTTT.

Notes on this clone: At the DNA level, this CDR3 is encoded by other sequences in the same sample as well. V and J are TRBV4-3 and TRBJ1-1; the D gene is possibly TRBD1 (6 bases). The V gene lost 0 bases and the J gene lost 1 base, with 9 bases spanning the gap. Germline V lookup: CDR1 LGHNA, CDR2 YSLEER. CDR3 length: 15 residues. DNA of the CDR3: TGCGCCAGCAGCCAAGACCCGGGACAGAACACTGAAGCTTTCTTT. Protein product: CASSQDPGQNTEAFF.

The V gene is TRBV2, the J gene TRBJ2-7; D is perhaps TRBD2 (7 bases). The CDR3 runs to 14 residues. From germline, CDR1 is SNHLY and CDR2 FYNNEI. V was shortened by 4 bases and J by 7 bases, with 17 bases between the two germline ends. CDR3 in amino acids: CASSVNLGGGEQYF. The DNA for the CDR3 is TGTGCCAGCAGTGTAAACCTAGGGGGGGGTGAGCAGTACTTC.

The J gene is TRBJ2-1, the V gene TRBV7-2; the D gene is possibly TRBD2 (5 bases). This CDR3 has 13 residues. V shed 5 bases and J shed 7 bases, with 12 bases lying between them. CDR1 and CDR2 from the germline V gene are SGHTA and FQGNSA. The CDR3 sequence is CASSDTRGNEQFF. The CDR3 region has the DNA TGTGCCAGCAGCGACACGAGAGGGAATGAGCAGTTCTTC.